These 14 T cell receptor delta chains came from one sample sequenced in a study of γδ T cells in repeated Plasmodium falciparum infection. TCRdb reprocessed the multiplex PCR reads through CATT. The data contain approximately 90,000 delta-chain clones, over 0.75% of them seen just once; the ten biggest clones take up 9.6%. Gammadelta T cells were flow-sorted from PBMC into Vgamma9/Vdelta2+ and Vdelta2-negative populations for bulk analysis. The sample consisted of gamma-delta T cells from blood. The receptor source for this set is a pool of human donors (malaria-infected and uninfected, not separated).

This clone was seen many times. For this DNA, TCRdb reports the protein of a much larger clone, which diverges at residue 11, most likely from a read error; the protein presented here is translated directly from the DNA. The genes are TRDV2 and TRDJ1, with TRDD3 identical over 10 bases. TCRdb gives no J gene; it was assigned here by matching the DNA to germline. Germline V lookup: CDR1 GEAIGNYY, CDR2 EKD. The CDR3 totals 16 residues. After removal of 5 bases from V and 4 bases from J, the junction contained 12 bases not matched to a gene. Written as DNA, the CDR3 is TGTGCCTGTGTCAACCTGGGGGATATGGCGATCGATAAACTCATCTTT. Translating gives CACVNLGDMAIDKLIF.

In regard to this clone: This DNA's translation and the protein TCRdb lists, from a much larger clone, do not match at residue 15, likely due to a read error; the protein shown is translated from the DNA. This chain joins TRDV1 and TRDJ1, with 11 bases matching TRDD3. The J gene, not given by TCRdb, was assigned here from a germline match of the nucleotide sequence. Trimming removed 7 bases from V and 10 bases from J; junction bases left unmatched: 17. The germline V gene has CDR1 TSWWSYY and CDR2 QGS. The CDR3 runs 16 residues. The CDR3 nucleotides are TGTGCTCTTGAACCCCTGGGGGATACCGGAGCAGCACGACTCATCTTT. Amino acids: CALEPLGDTGAARLIF.

On this clone: The translation of this DNA and the TCRdb protein of a much larger clone differ at residue 14, probably owing to a read error; the protein shown here is translated from the DNA. The chain is built from TRDV1 and TRDJ1, with 10 bases matching TRDD3. The J gene was missing in TCRdb and was found by matching the end of the DNA to germline. Germline-derived CDR1 and CDR2 are TSWWSYY and QGS. Trimming removed 1 base from V and 7 bases from J; junction bases left unmatched: 15. This CDR3 region has 18 residues. Written as DNA, the CDR3 is TGTGCTCTTGGGGAACGCGCCCCAGAGGGGGATACGGGCGGTAAACTCATCTTT. Its translation: CALGERAPEGDTGGKLIF.

This clone was seen a handful of times. TCRdb's listed protein matches a much larger clone and diverges from this DNA's translation at residue 4, likely through a read error; the protein shown comes from the DNA. The chain links TRDV1 to TRDJ1; 10 bases map to TRDD3. Germline V gene data show CDR1 as TSWWSYY and CDR2 as QGS. The CDR3 totals 19 residues. Trimming cost V 8 bases and J 0 bases; bases outside gene matches: 18. The CDR3 is CALRSPGGYGPPYTDKLIF. CDR3 nucleotides: TGTGCTCTTAGGTCCCCAGGGGGATACGGTCCTCCGTACACCGATAAACTCATCTTT.

With respect to this clone: A far larger clone is one nucleotide away, so this likely arose from a read error. Other DNA sequences from this sample encode an identical CDR3 as well. V and J are TRDV2 and TRDJ1, with 7 bases identical to TRDD2. TCRdb carries no J gene annotation; the J gene was assigned here by matching the DNA with germline. Germline loops: CDR1 GEAIGNYY, CDR2 EKD. The CDR3 extends over 21 amino acids. The CDR3 region is CACDTVSYAEGRPSYTDKLIF. CDR3 in DNA: TGTGCCTGTGACACAGTTTCCTACGCTGAAGGGCGGCCCTCATACACCGACAAACTCATCTTT.

Notes on this clone: The amino acid sequence in TCRdb belongs to a much larger clone and departs from this DNA's translation at residue 13, likely a sequencing read error; the sequence shown is translated from the DNA. The chain has TRDV2 and TRDJ1, with a possible D match to TRDD3 (6 bases). This CDR3 is 16 amino acids long. The germline CDR1 and CDR2 sequences are GEAIGNYY and EKD. The CDR3 DNA sequence: TGTGCCTGTGACACATTATCCCCTGCTGGGGTCGATGAACTCATCTTT. Its protein product is CACDTLSPAGVDELIF.

This clone was seen more than once but under ten times. A far larger clone is just one base off, so this is likely a read error. Other DNA sequences in the sample encode the same CDR3. This rearrangement joins TRDV1 to TRDJ1; no firm D call. No J segment appears in TCRdb, so it was assigned here by matching the sequence to germline. The V gene lost 3 bases and the J gene lost 0 bases, with 35 bases spanning the gap. Germline loops: CDR1 TSWWSYY, CDR2 QGS. This CDR3 has 23 residues. The CDR3 nucleotides read TGTGCTCTTGGGGAGCTAAGTACTTTGACAGTACTCCATGCGCCAATTTACACCGATAAACTCATCTTT. This translates into CALGELSTLTVLHAPIYTDKLIF.

Comments on this clone: Translating this DNA gives a protein that differs at residue 4 from the TCRdb one, which belongs to a much larger clone; a read error is likely, and the protein shown is this translation. This chain uses TRDV2 with TRDJ1; 8 bases are a match to TRDD3. The J gene, absent from TCRdb, was called here by matching the DNA to germline. There are 18 residues in the CDR3. Germline V CDR1 and CDR2: GEAIGNYY, EKD. CDR3 residues: CACGTVLGALSYTDKLIF. In nucleotides, the CDR3 is TGTGCCTGTGGCACCGTACTGGGGGCTCTCTCGTACACCGATAAACTCATCTTT.

About this clone: The translation of this DNA and the TCRdb protein of a much larger clone differ at residues 4 and 9, probably owing to a read error; the protein shown here is translated from the DNA. This rearrangement joins TRDV2 to TRDJ1, with D unclear. Between the trimmed V and J ends, which lost 5 bases and 0 bases, there was a span of 36 bases. This CDR3 is 22 amino acids long. The germline gives CDR1 GEAIGNYY, CDR2 EKD. In DNA form, the CDR3 reads TGTGCCTGTGGCCCCATTTTGGCTAGGGACCCTAGTAGGGTCTTCGACACCGATAAACTCATCTTT. Translating it yields CACGPILARDPSRVFDTDKLIF.

This clone was seen ten or more times. A far larger clone is a single base away, which makes a read error likely. Distinct nucleotide sequences in the sample also encode this CDR3. The genes are TRDV1 and TRDJ1, with a possible D match to TRDD3 (6 bases). The J gene was missing in TCRdb and was found by matching the end of the DNA to germline. Germline V gives CDR1 TSWWSYY, CDR2 QGS. Trimming took off 5 bases at V and 5 bases at J, with 27 bases between the two ends. This CDR3 is built from 18 residues. The CDR3 coding sequence is TGTGCTCTTGGGACACTTCCGGGAGGTGGGGGGTGGAGGGATAAACTCATCTTT. It codes for CALGTLPGGGGWRDKLIF.

To note about this clone: This probably arose from a read error, given a far larger clone one base away. The sample carries other DNA sequences with the same CDR3. For the CDR3, the DNA is TGTGCTCTTGGGGAACTCCATACCTTTCTACAGACCCCGTACTGGGGGATACAGTCTTGCACCGATAAACTCATCTTT. Translated: CALGELHTFLQTPYWGIQSCTDKLIF. This chain uses TRDV1 with TRDJ1, with 12 bases identical to TRDD3. Here the J gene came from matching the DNA to germline, since TCRdb omits it. Per the germline V gene, CDR1 is TSWWSYY and CDR2 is QGS. The V segment lost 0 bases and the J segment 1 base; nucleotides outside the gene matches: 30. The CDR3 covers 26 residues.

This clone was counted only a few times. Translating this DNA gives a protein that differs at residue 12 from the TCRdb one, which belongs to a much larger clone; a read error is likely, and the protein shown is this translation. V gene TRDV2 combines with J gene TRDJ1; TRDD3 agrees at 12 bases. V was pared by 3 bases and J by 0 bases, with 10 bases of the junction left unmatched. The germline CDR1 and CDR2 sequences are GEAIGNYY and EKD. The CDR3 has 18 amino acids. CDR3 DNA sequence: TGTGCCTGTGACGCTTTACTGGGGGATACTTCCCACACCGATAAACTCATCTTT. It is translated as CACDALLGDTSHTDKLIF.

This clone was counted between two and nine times. TCRdb assigns this DNA the protein of a much larger clone, which departs from its translation at residue 5; this likely reflects a read error, and the protein shown comes from translating the DNA. The CDR3: CALGSRVLATDKLIF. CDR3 bases: TGTGCTCTTGGGAGCAGGGTGCTGGCAACCGATAAACTCATCTTT. The V call is TRDV1, the J call TRDJ1, with unresolved D. The germline CDR1 and CDR2 sequences are TSWWSYY and QGS. The CDR3 has 15 residues. Trimming took 5 bases from V and 2 from J, leaving 15 bases between them.

This clone has more than one count but fewer than ten. It differs at one base from a far larger clone, so likely a read error. In the same sample, other DNA sequences code for this CDR3. The V gene is TRDV1, the J gene TRDJ1; perhaps TRDD2 as D (6 bases). CDR1 is TSWWSYY and CDR2 is QGS in the germline V gene. The CDR3 is 18 residues long. CDR3 bases: TGTGCTCTTGGGGAACGGTTCCTAGCCCCTGGAATCCCAGCGAAACTAATCTTT. Residues: CALGERFLAPGIPAKLIF.